This T cell receptor (beta chain) was identified in a study of cytotoxic CD8 clonotypes in ibrutinib-treated CLL. Target depth was 1 in 200,000 to 1 in 1 million T cells, about 10x per clonotype. Clones were sequenced by immunoSEQ multiplex PCR, and TCRdb holds only the in-frame ones, with some missing. The table lists more than 200,000 clones, more than 65% of them singletons. V lost 2 bases and J lost 3, with 15 bases in between. Germline V gene lookup returns CDR1 SGHTA and CDR2 FQGNSA. This CDR3 contains 16 residues. A single count supports this clone. This receptor was identified in a human donor with chronic lymphocytic leukemia. Specimen: PBMCs, collected after 12 months of ibrutinib treatment. The rearrangement joins TRBV7-2 to TRBJ2-3; D tentatively fits TRBD1 or TRBD2 (6 bases each). CDR3 loop: CASSLKLGGSTDTQYF. CDR3 bases: TGTGCCAGCAGCTTAAAGTTGGGGGGCTCAACAGATACGCAGTATTTT. The whole variable domain, filled in from reference TRBV7-2 and TRBJ2-3, reads GAGVSQSPSNKVTEKGKDVELRCDPISGHTALYWYRQSLGQGLEFLIYFQGNSAPDKSGLPSDRFSAERTGGSVSTLTIQRTQQEDSAVYLCASSLKLGGSTDTQYFGPGTRLTVL.